This passage covers 9 T cell receptor beta chains from one sample sequenced in a study of CD4 T cells in relation to SARS-CoV-2 and coronaviruses (dated by TCRdb to the early 2020s). The antigens for these receptors are not known. CD4+ T cells from unexposed donors were collected before the COVID-19 pandemic (2011-2018). The EasySep CD4+ T cell isolation kit was used to isolate CD4+ T cells once the cultures had run for more than 8 days. Library preparation was by the immunoSEQ multiplex PCR assay. The clones in this table, taken by TCRdb from immuneACCESS, are in-frame only. Not every clone is retained; where verified, under half of the shortfall comes from an unresolved V gene, and the cause of the rest is unknown. The sample table shows about 15,000 clones, and 76% are seen once. In total, the top ten clones hold roughly 24% of the sample. The sample consisted of CD4+ T cells from PBMCs, cultured in vitro. The origin of the receptors is a human donor in good health.

This chain joins TRBV7-8 and TRBJ2-5, with D tentatively TRBD1 (6 bases). The CDR3 length is 12 residues. Trimming stripped 6 bases from V and 5 bases from J, with 10 bases between. CDR1 is SGHVS and CDR2 is FQNEAQ in the germline V gene. CDR3 protein: CASRKGVETQYF. CDR3 DNA: TGTGCCAGCAGAAAGGGGGTTGAGACCCAGTACTTC. Full variable domain (rest looked up from reference TRBV7-8 and TRBJ2-5): GAGVSQSPRYKVAKRGQDVALRCDPISGHVSLFWYQQALGQGPEFLTYFQNEAQLDKSGLPSDRFFAERPEGSVSTLKIQRTQQEDSAVYLCASRKGVETQYFGPGTRLLVL.

This clone appeared a few times. This chain links TRBV30 with TRBJ1-2; D uncertain. Germline CDR1 reads GTSNPN; CDR2 reads SVGIG (reference sequence). Trimming took off 0 bases at V and 2 bases at J, with 7 bases between the two ends. The length of the CDR3 is 13 residues. CDR3 region: CAWSVNLNYGYTF. Written as DNA, the CDR3 is TGTGCCTGGAGTGTTAACCTAAACTATGGCTACACCTTC.

The chain combines TRBV5-5 with TRBJ2-3, with 9 bases that match TRBD1. CDR3 size: 14 residues. Trimming at V came to 3 bases and at J to 3 bases, leaving 2 bases not matched to a gene. Per the germline V gene, CDR1 is SGHKS and CDR2 is YYEKEE (reference sequence). For the CDR3, the DNA is TGTGCCAGCAGCTCGGGACAGGGAACAGATACGCAGTATTTT. It encodes CASSSGQGTDTQYF.

The chain employs TRBV5-1 and TRBJ2-3; 14 bases align to TRBD2. Germline V lookup: CDR1 SGHRS, CDR2 YFSETQ. The CDR3 sequence is 17 residues long. The trim removed 4 bases at V and 2 bases at J, leaving 6 bases unmatched. In nucleotides, the CDR3 is TGCGCCAGCAGCCCCGGACTAGCGGGAGGATACACAGATACGCAGTATTTT. It encodes CASSPGLAGGYTDTQYF.

The J gene is TRBJ2-2, the V gene TRBV12-3 or TRBV12-4; 8 bases match TRBD1. This CDR3 contains 13 residues. Trimming at V came to 11 bases and at J to 0 bases, leaving 2 bases not matched to a gene. CDR3 loop: CADRGPNTGELFF. The CDR3, as DNA: TGTGCCGACAGGGGACCGAACACCGGGGAGCTGTTTTTT.

The gene calls are TRBV7-8 and TRBJ1-5, with TRBD1 as a possible D gene (5 bases). The CDR3 extends over 17 amino acids. Trimming left V 5 bases short and J 4 bases short, with 21 bases between. Per the germline V gene, CDR1 is SGHVS and CDR2 is FQNEAQ. CDR3 in amino acids: CASSRPPGASGNQPQHF. The CDR3 coding sequence is TGTGCCAGCAGCCGACCGCCCGGGGCGTCGGGGAATCAGCCCCAGCATTTT.

The rearrangement links TRBV7-2 to TRBJ2-3; D gene unclear. Deletions cut 3 bases from V and 2 bases from J, with 0 bases between. The length of the CDR3 is 11 residues. CDR1 is SGHTA and CDR2 is FQGNSA in the germline V gene. The CDR3 here is CASSFTDTQYF. CDR3 coding DNA: TGTGCCAGCAGCTTCACAGATACGCAGTATTTT.

The chain couples TRBV7-2 to TRBJ2-1; D is undetermined. The CDR3 has 14 amino acids. Germline V gene data show CDR1 as SGHTA and CDR2 as FQGNSA. V was trimmed by 4 bases and J by 9 bases, leaving 16 bases between them. In nucleotides, the CDR3 is TGTGCCAGCAGCTCCACCCGCCTTAGCTTTGAGCAGTTCTTC. This translates into CASSSTRLSFEQFF.

This clone was counted only a few times. The genes are TRBV5-1 and TRBJ2-5; TRBD1 matches at 7 bases. The germline V gene has CDR1 SGHRS and CDR2 YFSETQ. The junction had 7 bases not matched to a gene; V was cut back by 4 bases and J by 4 bases. The CDR3 consists of 14 residues. CDR3 DNA: TGCGCCAGCAGCGTGACAGGGACGGGAGAGACCCAGTACTTC. Translation gives CASSVTGTGETQYF.